This entry describes one T cell receptor beta chain. This clonotype was detected only a few times. Its specific antigen is unknown. No clone much larger than this one lies a single base away; base qualities are absent. Stable Graves' hyperthyroidism was defined as the absence of progression to ophthalmopathy over 18 months of follow-up. Hyperthyroidism patients were aged 18 to 65 years and newly diagnosed, with disease duration of less than 2 months. Any patient with an uncontrolled infection, another autoimmune disease, pregnancy or lactation was excluded. Diagnoses relied on clinical symptoms, serum thyroxine and TRAb, thyroid ultrasound and orbital computed tomography. PBMCs were separated from around 9.1 ml of fresh peripheral blood using Ficoll-Paque density gradient centrifugation. Trizol reagent was used to extract total RNA, and RNA quality was then checked on an Agilent 2100 Bioanalyzer. This sample is drawn from a study of T cells in Graves' hyperthyroidism and ophthalmopathy (dated by TCRdb to about 2019). Context from the whole study: Peripheral blood was sampled at the time of initial diagnosis, prior to any treatment. TCR V-J signatures able to tell the groups apart were searched for in a discovery cohort of 90 to 100 patients, of whom around 43 had Graves' ophthalmopathy and under 65 had stable Graves' hyperthyroidism. Whether ophthalmopathy could be predicted prospectively was tested in an independent validation cohort made up of 18 to 20 hyperthyroidism patients plus 17 patients who later progressed to ophthalmopathy. The 100 discovery patients were randomly divided into training and test sets at a 7:3 ratio. In six Graves' hyperthyroidism patients, the study also compared T-cell repertoires from thyroid tissue with T-cell repertoires from blood. Following sampling, methimazole starting at 30 mg daily was given to hyperthyroidism patients, and high-dose intravenous methylprednisolone was given to ophthalmopathy patients. According to the paper, TCR Vbeta CDR3 sequencing was carried out on some 130 peripheral blood samples, which came from under 50 ophthalmopathy, 75 to 80 hyperthyroidism and roughly 17 progressor patients.

The TCR beta CDR3 regions were amplified from RNA transcripts. The TCR CDR3 was subjected to a first round of RT-PCR using the HTBI primer set and the Qiagen OneStep RT-PCR kit. The libraries were constructed in a second round of multiplex PCR and then size-selected and purified. Paired-end sequencing of the libraries was performed with 100 bp reads on an Illumina HiSeq2000. On the study's bioinformatics: SOAPnuke was used to process the raw data, with reads discarded if the reads contained adapters or uncalled bases, had a mean Phred below 15, or lacked an exact constant-primer or identifier match. COPE v1.2.5 was used to merge the high-quality paired reads, and each unique nucleotide sequence was defined as a clonotype. MiTCR v1.1 was used to align clonotypes to the IMGT TRBV, TRBD and TRBJ reference segments. Only V-J combinations with frequency above 0.0001, covering approximately 99% of repertoires, were analysed. A TCS score was defined as the ratio between F50 (clonal expansion) and ExV (chaos), using BLOSUM62-based TCRdist between CDR3 peptides within each V-J. Welch's t-statistics and random forest reduced approximately 520 V-J features to 13, which were used in a naive Bayes classifier (R e1071). The Morisita-Horn index was used to measure how similar the thyroid and blood repertoires were. TCRdb handled the public reads itself, with Q25 trimming in fastp and clone calling in MiXCR, and kept productive beta chains. CDR3 protein sequences are deduplicated, and each keeps its most common genes and DNA. The V and J calls come from TCRdb's annotation, not from the publication. This sample comprises roughly 700,000 distinct CDR3 sequences, 35% of them detected only once. Around 29% of the sample belongs to the ten largest clones.

V was cut back by 4 bases and J by 4 bases, leaving a gap of 19 bases between them. CDR1 and CDR2 were assigned from the germline V gene (reference sequence) as MNHNY and SVGAGI. There are 16 amino acids in the CDR3, from cysteine to phenylalanine inclusive. CDR3 DNA only is kept here, 48 bases in frame from base 1. Paper-wide results and their limitations: No statistical method was used to set the sample size in advance, and investigators knew the group allocation. In validation, the model predicted progression to ophthalmopathy with approximately 69% sensitivity and less than 75% specificity, a median of 6.5 months before onset. Most expanded thyroid clonotypes (frequency above 0.001) were also detected in blood, suggesting blood repertoires may reflect thyroid immune responses. A model built on a 13 V-J signature distinguished ophthalmopathy from stable hyperthyroidism, reaching 85% to 90% sensitivity and approximately 81% specificity in cross-validation and 80%/75% in testing.

Recombination joined TRBV6-6 with TRBJ1-2, with no confident D gene call. The TCR comes from a woman aged 40 to 49 with Graves' hyperthyroidism. The sequencing sample was made of blood. The nucleotides are TGTGCCAGCAGTTGGGCAAGCACGACGGGGTTCTATGGCTACACCTTC. Its coded protein is CASSWASTTGFYGYTF.